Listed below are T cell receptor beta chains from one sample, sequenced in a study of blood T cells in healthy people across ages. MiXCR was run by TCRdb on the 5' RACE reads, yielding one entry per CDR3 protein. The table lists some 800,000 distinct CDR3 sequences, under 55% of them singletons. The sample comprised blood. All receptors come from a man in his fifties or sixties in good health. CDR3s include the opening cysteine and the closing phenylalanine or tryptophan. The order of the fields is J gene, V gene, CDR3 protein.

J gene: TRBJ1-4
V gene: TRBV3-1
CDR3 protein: CASSQLLPGSSEKLFF

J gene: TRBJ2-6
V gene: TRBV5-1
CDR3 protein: CTSSSSGLSGANVLTF

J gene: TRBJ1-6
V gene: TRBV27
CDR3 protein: CASSLRPALTVYNSPLHF

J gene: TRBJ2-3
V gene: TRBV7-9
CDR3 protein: CASRESRGLAGDTQYF

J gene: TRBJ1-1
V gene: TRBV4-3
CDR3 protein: CASSKDPQGHMNTEAFF

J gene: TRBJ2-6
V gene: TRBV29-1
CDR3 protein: CSVRSSGANVLTF

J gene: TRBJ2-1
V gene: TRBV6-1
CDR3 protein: CASSPSAREQFF

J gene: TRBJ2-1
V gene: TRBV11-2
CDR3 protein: CASSSQYSSYNEQFF

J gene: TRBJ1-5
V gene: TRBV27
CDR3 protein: CASSLRTGNNQPQHF

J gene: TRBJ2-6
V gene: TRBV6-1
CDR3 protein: CASSGAGTGETGANVLTF

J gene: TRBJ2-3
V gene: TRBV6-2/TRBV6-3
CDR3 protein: CAGSPSGVSTDTQYF

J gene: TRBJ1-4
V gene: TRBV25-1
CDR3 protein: CASSEEGGRSNEKLFF

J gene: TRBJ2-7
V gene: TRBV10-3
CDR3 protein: CATKTIQGSGEQYF

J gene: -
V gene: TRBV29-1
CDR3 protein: CSVRQGGSEQYF

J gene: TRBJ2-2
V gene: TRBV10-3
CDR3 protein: CAIRGGARTGELFF

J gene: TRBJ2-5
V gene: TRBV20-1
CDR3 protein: CSAYLAARQETQYF

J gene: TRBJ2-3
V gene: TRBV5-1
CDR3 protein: CASRPKSTDTQYF

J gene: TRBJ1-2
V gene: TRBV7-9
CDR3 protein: CASSRRDTTDGYTF

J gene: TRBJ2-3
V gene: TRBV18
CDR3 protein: CASSPLEVAGSTDTQYF

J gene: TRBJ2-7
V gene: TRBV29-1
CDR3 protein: CSVDQGGYEQYF

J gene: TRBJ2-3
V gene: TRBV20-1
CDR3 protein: CSASPRRGARSTDTQYF

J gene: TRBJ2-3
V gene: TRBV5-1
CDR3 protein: CASSLVGGQATDTQYF

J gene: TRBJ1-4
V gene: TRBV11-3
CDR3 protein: CASSSLEEKLFF

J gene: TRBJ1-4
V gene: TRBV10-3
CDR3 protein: CAISEQSDAINEKLFF

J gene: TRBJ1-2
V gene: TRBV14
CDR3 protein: CASSQGFGYGYTF

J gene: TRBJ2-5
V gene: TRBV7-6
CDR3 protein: CASSKTGPIQETQYF

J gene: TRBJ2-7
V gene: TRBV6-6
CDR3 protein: CASSYSQDKPSYEQYF

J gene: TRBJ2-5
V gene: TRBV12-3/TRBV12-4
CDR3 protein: CASSLRGGTQYF

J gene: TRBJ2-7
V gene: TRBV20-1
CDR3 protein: CSARRQNAYEQYF

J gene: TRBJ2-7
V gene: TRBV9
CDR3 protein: CASSGQGTEQYF

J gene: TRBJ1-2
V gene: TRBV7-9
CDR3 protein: CASSLVVPGVNGYTF

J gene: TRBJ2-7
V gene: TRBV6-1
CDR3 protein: CASSARSGRGSYEQYF

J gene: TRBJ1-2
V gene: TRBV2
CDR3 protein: CASSEGTGYYGYTF

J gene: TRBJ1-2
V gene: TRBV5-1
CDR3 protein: CASSLEGLSSHYGYTF

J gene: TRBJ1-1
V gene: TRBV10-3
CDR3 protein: CAIRGRSTEAFF

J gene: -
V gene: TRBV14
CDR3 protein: CASSTGTGAYNEQYF

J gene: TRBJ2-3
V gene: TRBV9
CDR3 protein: CASSVAPLAGGGDTQYF

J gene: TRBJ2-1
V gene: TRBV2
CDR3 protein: CARATSGVDEQFF

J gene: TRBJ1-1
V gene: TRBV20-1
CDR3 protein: CSARPWTGVENTEAFF

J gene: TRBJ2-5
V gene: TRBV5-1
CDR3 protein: CASIGQVQETQYF

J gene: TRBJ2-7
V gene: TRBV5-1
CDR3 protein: CASRQSSYEQYF

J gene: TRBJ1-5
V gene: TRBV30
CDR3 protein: CAFSRGSGNQPQHF

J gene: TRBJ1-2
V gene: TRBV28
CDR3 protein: CASKEQEDYYGYTF

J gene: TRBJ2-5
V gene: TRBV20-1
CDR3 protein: CSASPPGGHETQYF

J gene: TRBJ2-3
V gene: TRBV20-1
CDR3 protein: CSAGLDTDTQYF

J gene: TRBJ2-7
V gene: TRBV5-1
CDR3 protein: CASSTDRGRSYEQYF

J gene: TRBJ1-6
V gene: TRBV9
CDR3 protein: CASRDGRQGSSPLHF

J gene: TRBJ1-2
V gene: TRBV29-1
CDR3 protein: CSVVEQGNPGYTF

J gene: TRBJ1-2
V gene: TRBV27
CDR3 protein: CASSFPGGNGYTF

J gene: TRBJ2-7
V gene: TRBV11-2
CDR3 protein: CASSYFRNEQYF

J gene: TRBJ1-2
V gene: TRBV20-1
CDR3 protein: CSARPLGFNYGYTF

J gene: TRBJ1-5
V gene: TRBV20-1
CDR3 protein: CSALRSDQPQHF

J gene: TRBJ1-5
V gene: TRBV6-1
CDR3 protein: CASSVGQGAFQPQHF

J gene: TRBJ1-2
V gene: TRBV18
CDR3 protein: CASSPNLQGNYGYTF

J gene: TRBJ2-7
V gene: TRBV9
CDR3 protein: CASGVGLAGCEQYF